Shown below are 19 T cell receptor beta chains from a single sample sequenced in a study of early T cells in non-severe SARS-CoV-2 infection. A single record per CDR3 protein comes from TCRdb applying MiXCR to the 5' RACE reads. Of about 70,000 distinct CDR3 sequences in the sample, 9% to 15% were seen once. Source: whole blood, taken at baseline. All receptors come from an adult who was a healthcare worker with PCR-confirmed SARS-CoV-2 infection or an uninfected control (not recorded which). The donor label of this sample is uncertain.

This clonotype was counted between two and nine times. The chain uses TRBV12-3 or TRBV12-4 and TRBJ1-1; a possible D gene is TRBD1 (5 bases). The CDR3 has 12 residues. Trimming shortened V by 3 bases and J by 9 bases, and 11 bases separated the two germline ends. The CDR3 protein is CASSFWGTQAFF. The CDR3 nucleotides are TGTGCCAGCAGTTTTTGGGGGACCCAAGCTTTCTTT.

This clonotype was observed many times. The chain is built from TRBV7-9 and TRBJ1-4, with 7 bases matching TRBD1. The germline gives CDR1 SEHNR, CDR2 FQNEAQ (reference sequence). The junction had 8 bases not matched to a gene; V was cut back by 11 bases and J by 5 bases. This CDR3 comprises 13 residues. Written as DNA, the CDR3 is TGTGCCGGCTCGGGACAGCCAAATGAAAAACTGTTTTTT. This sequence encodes CAGSGQPNEKLFF.

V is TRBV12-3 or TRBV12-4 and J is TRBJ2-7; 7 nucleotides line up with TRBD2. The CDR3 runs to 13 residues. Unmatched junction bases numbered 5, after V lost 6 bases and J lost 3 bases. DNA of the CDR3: TGTGCCAGCAGACGGGAGGCAGGCTACGAGCAGTACTTC. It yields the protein CASRREAGYEQYF.

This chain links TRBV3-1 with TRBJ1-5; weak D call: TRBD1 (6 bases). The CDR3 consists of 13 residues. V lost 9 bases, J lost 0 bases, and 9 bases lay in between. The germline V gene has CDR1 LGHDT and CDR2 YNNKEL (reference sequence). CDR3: CASGQYSNQPQHF. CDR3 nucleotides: TGTGCCAGTGGACAGTATAGCAATCAGCCCCAGCATTTT.

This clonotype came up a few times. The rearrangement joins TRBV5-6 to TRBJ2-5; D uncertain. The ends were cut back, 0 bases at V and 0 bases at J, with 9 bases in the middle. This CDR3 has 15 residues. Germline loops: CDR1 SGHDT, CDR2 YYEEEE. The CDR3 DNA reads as TGTGCCAGCAGCTTGGCCCGGGCGTACCAAGAGACCCAGTACTTC. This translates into CASSLARAYQETQYF.

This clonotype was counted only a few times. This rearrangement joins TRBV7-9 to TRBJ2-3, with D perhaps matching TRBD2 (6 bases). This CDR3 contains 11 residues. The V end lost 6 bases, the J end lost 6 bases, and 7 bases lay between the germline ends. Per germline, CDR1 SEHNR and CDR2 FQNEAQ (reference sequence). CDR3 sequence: CASRRGDTQYF. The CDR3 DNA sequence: TGTGCCAGCAGGCGGGGTGATACGCAGTATTTT.

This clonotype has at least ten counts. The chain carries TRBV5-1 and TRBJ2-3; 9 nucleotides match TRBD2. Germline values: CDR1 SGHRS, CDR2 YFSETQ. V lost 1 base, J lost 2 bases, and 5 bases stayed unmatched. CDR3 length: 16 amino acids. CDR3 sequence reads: CASSLSQRGVTDTQYF. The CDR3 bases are TGCGCCAGCAGCTTGAGTCAGCGGGGGGTCACAGATACGCAGTATTTT.

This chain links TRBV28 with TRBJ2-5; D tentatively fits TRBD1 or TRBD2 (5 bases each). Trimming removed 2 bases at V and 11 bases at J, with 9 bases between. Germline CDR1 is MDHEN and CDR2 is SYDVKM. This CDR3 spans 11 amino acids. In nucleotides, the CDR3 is TGTGCCAGCAGTTTAAGGGACGCGCAGTACTTC. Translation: CASSLRDAQYF.

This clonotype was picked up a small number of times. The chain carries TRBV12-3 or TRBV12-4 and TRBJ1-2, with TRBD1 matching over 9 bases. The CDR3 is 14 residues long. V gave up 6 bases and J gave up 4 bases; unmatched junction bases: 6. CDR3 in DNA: TGTGCCAGCAGCCGCCGGGACAGGGCCTATGGCTACACCTTC. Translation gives CASSRRDRAYGYTF.

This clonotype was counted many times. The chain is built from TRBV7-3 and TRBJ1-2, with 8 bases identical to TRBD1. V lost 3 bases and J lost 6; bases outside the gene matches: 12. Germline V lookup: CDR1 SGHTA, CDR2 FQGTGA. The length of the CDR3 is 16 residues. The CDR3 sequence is CASSFLPQGASHGYTF. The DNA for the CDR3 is TGTGCCAGCAGCTTCCTCCCTCAGGGGGCGTCTCATGGCTACACCTTC.

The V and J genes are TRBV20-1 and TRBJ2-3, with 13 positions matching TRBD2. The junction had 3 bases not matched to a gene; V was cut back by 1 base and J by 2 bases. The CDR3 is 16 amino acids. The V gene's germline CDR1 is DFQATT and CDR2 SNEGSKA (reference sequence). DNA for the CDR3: TGCAGTGCTAGAGGACTAGCGGGAGGCGACACAGATACGCAGTATTTT. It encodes CSARGLAGGDTDTQYF.

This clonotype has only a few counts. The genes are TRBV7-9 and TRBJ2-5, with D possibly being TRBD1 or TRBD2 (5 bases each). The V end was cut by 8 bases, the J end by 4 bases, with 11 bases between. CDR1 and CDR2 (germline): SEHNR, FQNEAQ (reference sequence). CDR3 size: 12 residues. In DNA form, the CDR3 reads TGTGCCAGCCACTTTGGGGGAGAGACCCAGTACTTC. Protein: CASHFGGETQYF.

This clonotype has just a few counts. This CDR3 is CASSLGGEYNEQFF. CDR3 nucleotides: TGTGCCAGCAGCCTAGGCGGGGAATACAATGAGCAGTTCTTC. The V gene is TRBV4-2, the J gene TRBJ2-1, with TRBD2 as a possible D gene (6 bases). V lost 4 bases, J lost 4 bases, and 11 bases lay in between. CDR3 length: 14 amino acids. Germline V lookup: CDR1 LGHNA, CDR2 YNFKEQ.

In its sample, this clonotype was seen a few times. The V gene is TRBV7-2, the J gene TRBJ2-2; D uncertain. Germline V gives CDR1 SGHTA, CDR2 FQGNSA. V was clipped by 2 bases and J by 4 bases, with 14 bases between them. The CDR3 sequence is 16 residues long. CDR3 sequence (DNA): TGTGCCAGCAGCTTAAGGTCGGCGGTTACCACCGGGGAGCTGTTTTTT. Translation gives CASSLRSAVTTGELFF.

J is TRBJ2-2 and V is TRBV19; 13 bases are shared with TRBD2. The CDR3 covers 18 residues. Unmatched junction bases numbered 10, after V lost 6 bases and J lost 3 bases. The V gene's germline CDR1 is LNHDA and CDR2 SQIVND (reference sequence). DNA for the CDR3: TGTGCCAGTAGCCCCGGACTAGCGGGAGCTTCTTACACCGGGGAGCTGTTTTTT. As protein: CASSPGLAGASYTGELFF.

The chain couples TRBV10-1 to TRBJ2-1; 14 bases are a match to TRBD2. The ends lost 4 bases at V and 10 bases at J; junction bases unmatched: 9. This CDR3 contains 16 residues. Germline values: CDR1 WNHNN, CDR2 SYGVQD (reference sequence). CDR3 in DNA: TGCGCCAGCAGTGTTCATGGGACTAGCGGGAGCGGGGAGCAGTTCTTC. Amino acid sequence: CASSVHGTSGSGEQFF.

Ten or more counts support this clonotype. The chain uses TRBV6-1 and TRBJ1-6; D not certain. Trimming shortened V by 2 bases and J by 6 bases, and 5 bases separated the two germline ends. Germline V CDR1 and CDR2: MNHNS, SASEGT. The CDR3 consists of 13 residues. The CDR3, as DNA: TGTGCCAGCAGTGAAACGGCTAATTCACCCCTCCACTTT. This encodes CASSETANSPLHF.

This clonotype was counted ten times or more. As DNA, the CDR3 is TGTGCCAGCAGCTTAGCGGGCAGTTCACCCCTCCACTTT. It is translated as CASSLAGSSPLHF. V is TRBV7-8 and J is TRBJ1-6, with D hard to call. Between the trimmed V and J ends, which lost 0 bases and 9 bases, there was a span of 6 bases. The CDR3 is made up of 13 amino acids. The V gene's germline CDR1 is SGHVS and CDR2 FQNEAQ.

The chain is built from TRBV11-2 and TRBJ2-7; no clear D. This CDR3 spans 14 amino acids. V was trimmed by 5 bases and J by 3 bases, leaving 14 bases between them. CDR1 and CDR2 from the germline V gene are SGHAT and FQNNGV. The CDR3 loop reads CASSPATIYYEQYF. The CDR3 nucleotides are TGTGCCAGCAGCCCAGCCACAATTTACTACGAGCAGTACTTC.